This T cell receptor (beta chain) appears in the sequencing data of a study of blood T cell repertoires in COVID-19. Study background: Spain, Italy and the United States supplied samples that represented acute and convalescent COVID-19. T cells, B-cell-depleted T cells, or PBMCs provided the cDNA or gDNA that served as material.

Looked up from germline, CDR1 is SGHAT and CDR2 is FQNNGV. V was pared by 1 base and J by 3 bases, with 10 bases of the junction left unmatched. The CDR3 runs 17 residues. The table came from immunoSEQ multiplex PCR; TCRdb's copy has only in-frame clones and leaves some out. There are approximately 230,000 clones in the sample; roughly 88% occur only once, and 1.3% to 1.5% lies in the top ten. The V gene is TRBV11-2, the J gene TRBJ2-3; 7 nucleotides align to TRBD2. Material: peripheral blood. This sequence originates from an elderly man with acute or convalescent COVID-19. Written as DNA, the CDR3 is TGTGCCAGCAGCTTAGTCGGGCTAGCGGAGAGAACAGATACGCAGTATTTT. It specifies CASSLVGLAERTDTQYF.